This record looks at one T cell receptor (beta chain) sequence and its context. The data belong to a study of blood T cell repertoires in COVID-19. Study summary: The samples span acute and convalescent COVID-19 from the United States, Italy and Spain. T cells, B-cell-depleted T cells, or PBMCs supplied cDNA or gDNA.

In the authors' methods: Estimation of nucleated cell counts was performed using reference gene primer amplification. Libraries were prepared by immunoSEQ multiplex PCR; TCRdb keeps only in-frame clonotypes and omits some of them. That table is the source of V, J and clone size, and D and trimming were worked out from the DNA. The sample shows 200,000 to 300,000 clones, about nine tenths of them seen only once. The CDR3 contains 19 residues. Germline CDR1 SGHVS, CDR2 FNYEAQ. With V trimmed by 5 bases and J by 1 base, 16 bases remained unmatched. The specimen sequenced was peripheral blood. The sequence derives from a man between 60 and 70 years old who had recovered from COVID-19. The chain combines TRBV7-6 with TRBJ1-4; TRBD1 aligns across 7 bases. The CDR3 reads CASSQTGTANRGTNEKLFF. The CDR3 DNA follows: TGTGCCAGCAGCCAGACCGGGACAGCTAACCGAGGAACTAATGAAAAACTGTTTTTT.